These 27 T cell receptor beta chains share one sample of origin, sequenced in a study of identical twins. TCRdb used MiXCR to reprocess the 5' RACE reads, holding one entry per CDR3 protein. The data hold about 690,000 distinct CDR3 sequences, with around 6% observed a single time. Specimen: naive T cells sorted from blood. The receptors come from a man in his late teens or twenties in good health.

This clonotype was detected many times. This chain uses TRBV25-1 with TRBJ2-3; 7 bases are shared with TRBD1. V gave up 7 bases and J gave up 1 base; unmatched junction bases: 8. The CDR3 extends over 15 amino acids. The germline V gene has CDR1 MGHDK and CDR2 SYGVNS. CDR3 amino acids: CASTNRDSRTDTQYF. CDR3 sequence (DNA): TGTGCCAGCACCAACCGGGACAGCCGCACAGATACGCAGTATTTT.

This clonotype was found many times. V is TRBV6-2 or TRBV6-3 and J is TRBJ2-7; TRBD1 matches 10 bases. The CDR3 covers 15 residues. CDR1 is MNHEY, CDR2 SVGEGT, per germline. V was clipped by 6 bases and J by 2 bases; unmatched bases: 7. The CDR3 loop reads CASSRGTGVTYEQYF. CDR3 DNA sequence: TGTGCCAGCAGCCGTGGGACAGGGGTTACCTACGAGCAGTACTTC.

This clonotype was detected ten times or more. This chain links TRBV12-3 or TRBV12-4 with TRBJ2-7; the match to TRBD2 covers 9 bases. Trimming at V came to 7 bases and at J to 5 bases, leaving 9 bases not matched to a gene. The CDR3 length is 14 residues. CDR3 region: CASTWREGRDEQYF. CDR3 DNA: TGTGCCAGCACATGGCGGGAGGGCCGAGACGAGCAGTACTTC.

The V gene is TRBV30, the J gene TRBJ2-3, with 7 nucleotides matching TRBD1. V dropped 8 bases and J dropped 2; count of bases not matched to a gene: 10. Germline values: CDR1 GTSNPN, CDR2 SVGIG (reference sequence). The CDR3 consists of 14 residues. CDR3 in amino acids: CAVNRDRHTDTQYF. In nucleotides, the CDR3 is TGTGCCGTAAACCGGGACAGACACACAGATACGCAGTATTTT.

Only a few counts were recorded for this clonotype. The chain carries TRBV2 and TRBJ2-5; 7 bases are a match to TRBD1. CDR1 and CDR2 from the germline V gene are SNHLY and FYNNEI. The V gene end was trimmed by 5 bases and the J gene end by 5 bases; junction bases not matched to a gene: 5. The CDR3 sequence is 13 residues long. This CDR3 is CASSTGAAETQYF. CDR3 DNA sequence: TGTGCCAGCAGTACAGGGGCGGCGGAGACCCAGTACTTC.

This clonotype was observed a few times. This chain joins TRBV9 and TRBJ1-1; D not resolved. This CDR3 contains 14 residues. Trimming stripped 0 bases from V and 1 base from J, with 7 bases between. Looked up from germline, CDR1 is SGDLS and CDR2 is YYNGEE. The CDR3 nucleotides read TGTGCCAGCAGCGTAGTCACAGCGAACACTGAAGCTTTCTTT. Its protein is CASSVVTANTEAFF.

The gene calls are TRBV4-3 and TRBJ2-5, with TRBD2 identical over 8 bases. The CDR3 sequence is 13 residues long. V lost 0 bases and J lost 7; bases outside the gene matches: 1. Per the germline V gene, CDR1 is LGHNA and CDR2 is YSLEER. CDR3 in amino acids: CASSQDRGGTQYF. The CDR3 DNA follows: TGCGCCAGCAGCCAAGATCGGGGGGGGACCCAGTACTTC.

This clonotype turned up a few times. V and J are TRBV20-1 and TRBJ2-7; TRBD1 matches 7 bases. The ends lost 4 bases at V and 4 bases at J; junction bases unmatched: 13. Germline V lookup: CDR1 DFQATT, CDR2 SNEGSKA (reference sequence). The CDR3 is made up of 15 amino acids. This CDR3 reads CSATRGHPTSYEQYV. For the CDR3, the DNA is TGCAGTGCTACGAGGGGGCACCCGACCTCTTACGAGCAGTACGTC.

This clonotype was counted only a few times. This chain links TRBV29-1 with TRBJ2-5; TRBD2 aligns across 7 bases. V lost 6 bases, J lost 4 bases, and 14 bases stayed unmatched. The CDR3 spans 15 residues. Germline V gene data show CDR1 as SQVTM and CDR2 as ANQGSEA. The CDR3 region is CSVSRRATGGETQYF. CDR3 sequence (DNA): TGCAGCGTGAGCCGACGGGCCACGGGGGGAGAGACCCAGTACTTC.

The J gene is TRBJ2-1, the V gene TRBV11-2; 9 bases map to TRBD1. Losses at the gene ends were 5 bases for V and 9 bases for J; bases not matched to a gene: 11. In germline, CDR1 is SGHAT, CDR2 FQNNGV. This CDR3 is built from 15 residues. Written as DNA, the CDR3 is TGTGCCAGCAGCCCCCGGACAGGGGCGGGATTTGAGCAGTTCTTC. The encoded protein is CASSPRTGAGFEQFF.

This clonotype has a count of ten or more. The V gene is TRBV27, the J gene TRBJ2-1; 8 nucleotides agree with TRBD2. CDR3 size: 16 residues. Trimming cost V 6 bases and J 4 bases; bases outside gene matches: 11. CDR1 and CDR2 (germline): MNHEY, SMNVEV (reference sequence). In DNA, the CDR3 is TGTGCCAGCAGCCAAATCGGACTAGCCCTTTACAATGAGCAGTTCTTC. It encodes CASSQIGLALYNEQFF.

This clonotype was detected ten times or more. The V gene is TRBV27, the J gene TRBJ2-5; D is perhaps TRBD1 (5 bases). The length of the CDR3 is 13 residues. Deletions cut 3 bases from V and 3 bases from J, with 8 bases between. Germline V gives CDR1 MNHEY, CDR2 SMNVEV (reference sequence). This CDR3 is CASSLLGEETQYF. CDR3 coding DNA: TGTGCCAGCAGTTTGTTAGGGGAAGAGACCCAGTACTTC.

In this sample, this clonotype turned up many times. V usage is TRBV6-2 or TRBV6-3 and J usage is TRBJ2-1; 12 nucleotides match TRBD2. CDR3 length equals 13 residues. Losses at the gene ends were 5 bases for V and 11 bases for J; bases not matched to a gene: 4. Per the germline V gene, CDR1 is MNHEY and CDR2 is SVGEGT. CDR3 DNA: TGTGCCAGCAGTCCTAGCGGGAGGGCTCAGCAGTTCTTC. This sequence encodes CASSPSGRAQQFF.

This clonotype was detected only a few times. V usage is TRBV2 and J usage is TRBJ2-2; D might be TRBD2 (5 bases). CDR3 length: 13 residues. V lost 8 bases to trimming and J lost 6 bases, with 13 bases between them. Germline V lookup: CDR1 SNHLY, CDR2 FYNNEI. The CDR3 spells CASGPRRPGELFF. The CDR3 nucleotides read TGTGCCAGCGGCCCTAGGAGGCCCGGGGAGCTGTTTTTT.

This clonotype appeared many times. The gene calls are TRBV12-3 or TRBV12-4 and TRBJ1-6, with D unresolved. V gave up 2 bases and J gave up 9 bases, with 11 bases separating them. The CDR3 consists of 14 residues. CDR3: CASSLREAVSPLHF. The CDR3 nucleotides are TGTGCCAGCAGTTTAAGGGAGGCGGTTTCACCCCTCCACTTT.

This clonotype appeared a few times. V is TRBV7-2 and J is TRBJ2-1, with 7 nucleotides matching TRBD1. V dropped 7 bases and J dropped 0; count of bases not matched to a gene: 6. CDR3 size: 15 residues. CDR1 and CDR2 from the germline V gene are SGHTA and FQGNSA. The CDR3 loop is CASTPGGRSYNEQFF. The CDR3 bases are TGTGCCAGCACCCCAGGGGGTCGCTCCTACAATGAGCAGTTCTTC. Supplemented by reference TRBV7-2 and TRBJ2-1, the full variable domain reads GAGVSQSPSNKVTEKGKDVELRCDPISGHTALYWYRQSLGQGLEFLIYFQGNSAPDKSGLPSDRFSAERTGGSVSTLTIQRTQQEDSAVYLCASTPGGRSYNEQFFGPGTRLTVL.

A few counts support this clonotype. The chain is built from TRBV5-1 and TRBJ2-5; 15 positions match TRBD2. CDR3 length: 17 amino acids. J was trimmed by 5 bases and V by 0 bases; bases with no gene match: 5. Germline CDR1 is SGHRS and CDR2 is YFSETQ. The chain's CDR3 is CASSLGTSGRAGETQYF. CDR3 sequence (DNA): TGCGCCAGCAGCTTGGGGACTAGCGGGAGGGCCGGTGAGACCCAGTACTTC.

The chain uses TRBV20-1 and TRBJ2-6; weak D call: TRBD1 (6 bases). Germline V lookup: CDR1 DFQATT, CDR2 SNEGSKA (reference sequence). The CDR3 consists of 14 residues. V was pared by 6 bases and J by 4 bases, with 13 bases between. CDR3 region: CSANHRAGANVLTF. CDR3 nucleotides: TGCAGTGCAAACCACAGGGCCGGGGCCAACGTCCTGACTTTC.

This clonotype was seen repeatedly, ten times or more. CDR3 residues: CASSQESASLYEQYF. Written as DNA, the CDR3 is TGTGCCAGCAGCCAAGAATCGGCTAGTCTCTACGAGCAGTACTTC. The chain has TRBV4-2 and TRBJ2-7, with D unresolved. The CDR3 extends over 15 amino acids. V was shortened by 0 bases and J by 3 bases, with 12 bases between the two germline ends. CDR1 is LGHNA, CDR2 YNFKEQ, per germline.

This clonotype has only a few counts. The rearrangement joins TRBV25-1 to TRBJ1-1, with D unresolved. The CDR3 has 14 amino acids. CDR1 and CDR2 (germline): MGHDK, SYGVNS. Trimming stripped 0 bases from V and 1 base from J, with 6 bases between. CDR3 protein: CASSEYAQNTEAFF. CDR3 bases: TGTGCCAGCAGTGAATACGCGCAGAACACTGAAGCTTTCTTT.

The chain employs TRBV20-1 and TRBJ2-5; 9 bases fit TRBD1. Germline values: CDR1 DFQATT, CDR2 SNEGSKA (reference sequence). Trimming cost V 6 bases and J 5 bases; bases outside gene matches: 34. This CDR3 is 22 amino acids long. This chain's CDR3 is CSATVGPDRGLPEGPFEETQYF. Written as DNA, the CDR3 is TGCAGTGCCACCGTGGGTCCGGACAGGGGTCTGCCTGAGGGACCTTTCGAGGAGACCCAGTACTTC.

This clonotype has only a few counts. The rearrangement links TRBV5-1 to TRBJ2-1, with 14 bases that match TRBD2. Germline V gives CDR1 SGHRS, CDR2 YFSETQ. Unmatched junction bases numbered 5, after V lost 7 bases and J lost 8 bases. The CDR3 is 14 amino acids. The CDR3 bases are TGCGCCAGCGCACCGGGACTAGCGGGAGATGAGCAGTTCTTC. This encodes CASAPGLAGDEQFF.

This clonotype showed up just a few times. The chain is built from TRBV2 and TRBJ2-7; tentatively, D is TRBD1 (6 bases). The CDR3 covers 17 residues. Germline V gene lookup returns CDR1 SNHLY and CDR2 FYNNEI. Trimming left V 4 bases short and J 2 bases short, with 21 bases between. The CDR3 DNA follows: TGTGCCAGCAGTGTTCCCCTTGGGCAGGGGAGAACCTACGAGCAGTACGTC. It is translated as CASSVPLGQGRTYEQYV.

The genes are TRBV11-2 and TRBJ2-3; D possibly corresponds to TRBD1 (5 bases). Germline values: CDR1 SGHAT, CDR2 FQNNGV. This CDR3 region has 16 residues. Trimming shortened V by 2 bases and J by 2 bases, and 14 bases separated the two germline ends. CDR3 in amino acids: CASSLRQKLYTDTQYF. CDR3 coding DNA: TGTGCCAGCAGCTTAAGACAGAAATTATACACAGATACGCAGTATTTT.

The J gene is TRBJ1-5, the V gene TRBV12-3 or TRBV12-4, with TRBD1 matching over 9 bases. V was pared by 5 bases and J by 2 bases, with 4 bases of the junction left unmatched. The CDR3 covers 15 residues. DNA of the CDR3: TGTGCCAGCAGTCTTCGACAGGGGGGCAATCAGCCCCAGCATTTT. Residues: CASSLRQGGNQPQHF.

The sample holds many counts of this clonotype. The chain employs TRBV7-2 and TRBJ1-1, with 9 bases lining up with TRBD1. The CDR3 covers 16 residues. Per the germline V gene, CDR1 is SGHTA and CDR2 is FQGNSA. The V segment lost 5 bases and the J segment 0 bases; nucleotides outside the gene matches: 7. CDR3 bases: TGTGCCAGCAGCCCCTGGACAGGGGTCATGAACACTGAAGCTTTCTTT. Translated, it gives CASSPWTGVMNTEAFF.

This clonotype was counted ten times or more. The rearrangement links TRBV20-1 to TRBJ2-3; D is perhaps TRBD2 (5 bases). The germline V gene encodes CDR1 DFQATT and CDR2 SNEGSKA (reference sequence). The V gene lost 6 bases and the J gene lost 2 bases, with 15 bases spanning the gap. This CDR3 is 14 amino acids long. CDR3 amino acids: CSAPLEAVTDTQYF. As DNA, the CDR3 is TGCAGTGCCCCGTTGGAGGCGGTCACAGATACGCAGTATTTT.